This TCR beta chain was observed in a study of cytomegalovirus exposure and HLA in healthy donors. Germline V gives CDR1 SNHLY, CDR2 FYNNEI. The CDR3 has 15 residues. TCRdb keeps only in-frame clones here, not all; method: immunoSEQ multiplex PCR. The repertoire includes around 150,000 clones, nearly 90% of them detected once, and 3.5% to 4.5% sits in the top ten. A note on this clone: Its ends do not fully match the called genes, so a read error is possible.

The V and J genes are TRBV2 and TRBJ2-3; D is ambiguous. This sequence was found in a man aged 18 to 30 in good health and CMV-seropositive. Material for sequencing was PBMCs. The CDR3 bases are TGTGCCAGCACTGAAGGGCTCACAAGCACAGATACGCAGTATTTT. It is translated as CASTEGLTSTDTQYF.